The entry below gives a single T cell receptor (beta chain) sequence along with its context. Measured with immunoSEQ multiplex PCR; TCRdb has only the in-frame clones, and not every one. There are more than 65,000 clones in the sample; 90% to 95% occur only once, and about 0.37% lies in the top ten. The sample belongs to a study of technical replicates of blood from a handful of donors. Germline assignment: CDR1 SQVTM and CDR2 ANQGSEA. The CDR3 length is 15 residues. With V trimmed by 4 bases and J by 6 bases, 14 bases remained unmatched. The clonotype was recovered from a human donor in good health. This chain uses TRBV29-1 with TRBJ1-2, with 7 nucleotides matching TRBD1. The sequencing sample was made of T cells isolated from PBMCs. CDR3 in amino acids: CSVGGGGGVSNGYTF. The CDR3 DNA reads as TGCAGCGTTGGGGGTGGAGGGGGCGTTAGTAATGGCTACACCTTC.